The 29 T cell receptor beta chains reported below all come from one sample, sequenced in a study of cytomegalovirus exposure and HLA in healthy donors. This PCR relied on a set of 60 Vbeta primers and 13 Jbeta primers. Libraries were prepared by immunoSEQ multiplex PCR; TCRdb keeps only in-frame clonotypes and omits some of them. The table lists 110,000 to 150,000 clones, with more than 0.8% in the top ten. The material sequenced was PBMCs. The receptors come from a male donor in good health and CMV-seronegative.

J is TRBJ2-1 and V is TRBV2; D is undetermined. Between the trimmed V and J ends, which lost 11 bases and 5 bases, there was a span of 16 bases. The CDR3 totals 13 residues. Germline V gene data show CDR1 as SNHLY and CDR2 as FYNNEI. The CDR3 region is CAGQDPNDNEQFF. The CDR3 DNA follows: TGTGCCGGCCAAGATCCGAACGACAATGAGCAGTTCTTC.

CDR3 amino acids: CAWVGGTNTGELFF. The CDR3 nucleotides read TGTGCCTGGGTGGGGGGTACGAACACCGGGGAGCTGTTTTTT. V is TRBV30 and J is TRBJ2-2, with TRBD2 as a possible D gene (6 bases). The CDR3 runs 14 residues. Germline CDR1 GTSNPN, CDR2 SVGIG (reference sequence). V was clipped by 5 bases and J by 0 bases, with 10 bases between them. The variable domain in full, with the rest retrieved from reference TRBV30 and TRBJ2-2, is SQTIHQWPATLVQPVGSPLSLECTVEGTSNPNLYWYRQAAGRGLQLLFYSVGIGQISSEVPQNLSASRPQDRQFILSSKKLLLSDSGFYLCAWVGGTNTGELFFGEGSRLTVL.

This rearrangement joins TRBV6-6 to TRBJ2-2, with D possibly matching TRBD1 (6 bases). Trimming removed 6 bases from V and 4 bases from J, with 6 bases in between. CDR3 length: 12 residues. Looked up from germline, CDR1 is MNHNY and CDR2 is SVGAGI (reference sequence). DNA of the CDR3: TGTGCCAGCAGACAGGGCACCGGGGAGCTGTTTTTT. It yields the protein CASRQGTGELFF.

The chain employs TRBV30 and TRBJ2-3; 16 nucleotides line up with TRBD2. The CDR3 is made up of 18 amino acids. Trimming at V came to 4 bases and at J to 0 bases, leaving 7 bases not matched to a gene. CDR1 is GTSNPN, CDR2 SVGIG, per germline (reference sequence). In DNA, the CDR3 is TGTGCCTGGAATACGGGACTAGCGGGGGGGATTAGCACAGATACGCAGTATTTT. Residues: CAWNTGLAGGISTDTQYF. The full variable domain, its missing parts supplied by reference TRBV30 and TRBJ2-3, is SQTIHQWPATLVQPVGSPLSLECTVEGTSNPNLYWYRQAAGRGLQLLFYSVGIGQISSEVPQNLSASRPQDRQFILSSKKLLLSDSGFYLCAWNTGLAGGISTDTQYFGPGTRLTVL.

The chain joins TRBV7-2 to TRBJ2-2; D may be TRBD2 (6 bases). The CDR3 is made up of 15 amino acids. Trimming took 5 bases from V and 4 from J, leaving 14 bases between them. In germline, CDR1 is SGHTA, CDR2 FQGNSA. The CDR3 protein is CASSLLGRGTGELFF. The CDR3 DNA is TGTGCCAGCAGCCTGTTGGGGCGGGGCACCGGGGAGCTGTTTTTT.

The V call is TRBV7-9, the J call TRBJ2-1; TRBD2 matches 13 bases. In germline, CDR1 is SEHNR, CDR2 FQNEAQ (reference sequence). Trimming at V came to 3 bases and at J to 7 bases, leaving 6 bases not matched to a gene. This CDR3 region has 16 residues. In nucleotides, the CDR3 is TGTGCCAGCAGCTTTCCGGGACTAGCGGGACAAAATGAGCAGTTCTTC. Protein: CASSFPGLAGQNEQFF.

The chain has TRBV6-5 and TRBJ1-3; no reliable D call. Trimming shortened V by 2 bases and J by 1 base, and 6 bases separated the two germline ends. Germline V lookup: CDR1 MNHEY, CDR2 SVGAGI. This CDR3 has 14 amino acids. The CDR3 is CASSYVESGNTIYF. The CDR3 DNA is TGTGCCAGCAGTTACGTAGAATCTGGAAACACCATATATTTT.

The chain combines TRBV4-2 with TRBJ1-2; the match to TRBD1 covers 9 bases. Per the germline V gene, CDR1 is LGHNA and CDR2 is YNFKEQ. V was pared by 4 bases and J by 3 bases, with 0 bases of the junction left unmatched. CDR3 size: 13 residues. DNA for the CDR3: TGTGCCAGCAGCCGACAGGGGGACTATGGCTACACCTTC. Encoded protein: CASSRQGDYGYTF.

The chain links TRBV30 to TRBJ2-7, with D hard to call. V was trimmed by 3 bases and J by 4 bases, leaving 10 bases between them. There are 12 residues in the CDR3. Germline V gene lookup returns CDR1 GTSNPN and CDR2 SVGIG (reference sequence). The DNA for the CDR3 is TGTGCCTGGAGGGCAGAACCATACGAGCAGTACTTC. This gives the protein CAWRAEPYEQYF.

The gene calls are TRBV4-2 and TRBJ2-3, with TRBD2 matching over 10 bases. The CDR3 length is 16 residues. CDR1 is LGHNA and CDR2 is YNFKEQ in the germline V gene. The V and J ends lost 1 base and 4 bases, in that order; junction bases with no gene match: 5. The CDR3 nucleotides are TGTGCCAGCAGCCAAGCACCTAGCGGGGGCCCAGATACGCAGTATTTT. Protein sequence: CASSQAPSGGPDTQYF.

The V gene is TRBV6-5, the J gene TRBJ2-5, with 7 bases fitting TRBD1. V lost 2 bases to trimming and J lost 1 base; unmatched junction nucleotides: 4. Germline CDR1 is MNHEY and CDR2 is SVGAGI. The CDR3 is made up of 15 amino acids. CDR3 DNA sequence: TGTGCCAGCAGTTACACTGGGACAGCCCAAGAGACCCAGTACTTC. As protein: CASSYTGTAQETQYF.

As DNA, the CDR3 is TGTGCCAGCACTAAAGCTCCAGGGAACACTGAAGCTTTCTTT. Protein: CASTKAPGNTEAFF. The chain combines TRBV6-5 with TRBJ1-1; D gene unclear. The length of the CDR3 is 14 residues. Trimming stripped 7 bases from V and 1 base from J, with 13 bases between. Germline V CDR1 and CDR2: MNHEY, SVGAGI.

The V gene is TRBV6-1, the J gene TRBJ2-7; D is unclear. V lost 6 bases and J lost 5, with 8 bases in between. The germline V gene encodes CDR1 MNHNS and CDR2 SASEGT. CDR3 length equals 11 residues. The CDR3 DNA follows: TGTGCCAGCAGGAACTTACACGAGCAGTACTTC. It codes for CASRNLHEQYF.

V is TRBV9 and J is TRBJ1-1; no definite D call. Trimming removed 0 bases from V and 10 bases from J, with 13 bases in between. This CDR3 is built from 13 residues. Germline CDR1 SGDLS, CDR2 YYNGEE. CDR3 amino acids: CASSVGSGALAFF. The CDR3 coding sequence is TGTGCCAGCAGCGTAGGGTCGGGTGCTCTAGCTTTCTTT.

The CDR3 is CAWSATGSRRYYEQYF. CDR3 sequence (DNA): TGTGCCTGGAGTGCTACAGGGTCAAGGAGGTACTACGAGCAGTACTTC. This chain uses TRBV30 with TRBJ2-7; weak D call: TRBD1 (6 bases). CDR3 length equals 16 residues. Trimming removed 1 base at V and 3 bases at J, with 19 bases between. Germline V gives CDR1 GTSNPN, CDR2 SVGIG (reference sequence).

This chain's CDR3 is CASSIDRNEKLFF. The CDR3 bases are TGTGCCAGTAGTATAGACAGAAATGAAAAACTGTTTTTT. The genes are TRBV19 and TRBJ1-4; D call uncertain. Germline values: CDR1 LNHDA, CDR2 SQIVND (reference sequence). The CDR3 contains 13 residues. Trimming pared 0 bases from V and 5 bases from J, leaving 4 bases between.

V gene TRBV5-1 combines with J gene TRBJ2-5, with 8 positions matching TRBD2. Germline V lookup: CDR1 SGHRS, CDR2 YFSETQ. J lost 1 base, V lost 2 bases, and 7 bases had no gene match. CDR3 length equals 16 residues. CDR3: CASSFGLAGSQETQYF. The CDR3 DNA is TGCGCCAGCAGCTTTGGCCTAGCGGGTTCCCAAGAGACCCAGTACTTC.

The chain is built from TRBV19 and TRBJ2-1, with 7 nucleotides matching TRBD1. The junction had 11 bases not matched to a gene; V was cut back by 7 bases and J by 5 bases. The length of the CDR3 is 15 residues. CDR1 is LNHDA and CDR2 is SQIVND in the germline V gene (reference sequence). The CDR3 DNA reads TGTGCCAGTACCACAAACAGGGGCCCCCACAATGAGCAGTTCTTC. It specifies CASTTNRGPHNEQFF.

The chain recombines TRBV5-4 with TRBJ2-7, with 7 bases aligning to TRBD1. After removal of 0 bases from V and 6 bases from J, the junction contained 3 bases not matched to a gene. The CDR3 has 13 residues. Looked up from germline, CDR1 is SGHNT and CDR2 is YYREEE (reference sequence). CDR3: CASSLGQGGEQYF. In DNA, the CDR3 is TGTGCCAGCAGCTTGGGACAGGGTGGCGAGCAGTACTTC.

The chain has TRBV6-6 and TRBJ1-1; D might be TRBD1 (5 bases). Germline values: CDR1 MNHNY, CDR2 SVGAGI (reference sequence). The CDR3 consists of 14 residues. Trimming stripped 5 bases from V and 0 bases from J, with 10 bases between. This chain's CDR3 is CASSVTAMNTEAFF. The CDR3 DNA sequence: TGTGCCAGCAGTGTGACAGCGATGAACACTGAAGCTTTCTTT.

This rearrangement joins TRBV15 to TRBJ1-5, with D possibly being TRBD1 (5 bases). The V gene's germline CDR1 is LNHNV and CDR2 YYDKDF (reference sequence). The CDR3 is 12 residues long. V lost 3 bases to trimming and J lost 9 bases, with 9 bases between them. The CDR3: CATSSRVGPQHF. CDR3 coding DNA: TGTGCCACCAGCAGCAGGGTTGGGCCCCAGCATTTT.

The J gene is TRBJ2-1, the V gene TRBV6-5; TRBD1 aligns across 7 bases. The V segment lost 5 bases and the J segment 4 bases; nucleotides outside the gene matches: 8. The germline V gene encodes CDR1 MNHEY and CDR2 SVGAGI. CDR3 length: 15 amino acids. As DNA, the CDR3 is TGTGCCAGCAGTGTACAGGGGCTGGGATACAATGAGCAGTTCTTC. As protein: CASSVQGLGYNEQFF.

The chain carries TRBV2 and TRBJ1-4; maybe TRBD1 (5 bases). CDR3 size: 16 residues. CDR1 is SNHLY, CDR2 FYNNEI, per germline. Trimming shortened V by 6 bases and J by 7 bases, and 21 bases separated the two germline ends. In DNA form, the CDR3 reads TGTGCCAGCAGCGGAATGGGGCGGGGAAGCGGTGAAAAACTGTTTTTT. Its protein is CASSGMGRGSGEKLFF.

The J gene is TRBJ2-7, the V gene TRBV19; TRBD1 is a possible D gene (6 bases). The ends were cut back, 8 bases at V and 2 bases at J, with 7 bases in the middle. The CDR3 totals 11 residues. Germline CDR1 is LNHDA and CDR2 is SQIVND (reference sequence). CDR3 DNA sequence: TGTGCCAGTGGACAGACCTACGAGCAGTACTTC. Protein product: CASGQTYEQYF.

The CDR3, as DNA: TGCGCCAGCAGCATAGACAGTGCCACCTACGAGCAGTACTTC. This codes for CASSIDSATYEQYF. The chain combines TRBV5-1 with TRBJ2-7, with D maybe TRBD1 (5 bases). Looked up from germline, CDR1 is SGHRS and CDR2 is YFSETQ. Trimming cost V 4 bases and J 2 bases, with 13 bases left between them. The CDR3 is made up of 14 amino acids.

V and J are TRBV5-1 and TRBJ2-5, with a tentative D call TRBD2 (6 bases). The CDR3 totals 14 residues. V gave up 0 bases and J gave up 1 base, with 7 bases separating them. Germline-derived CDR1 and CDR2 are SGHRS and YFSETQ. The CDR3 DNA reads TGCGCCAGCAGCTTGGTGGGAGGCCAAGAGACCCAGTACTTC. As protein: CASSLVGGQETQYF.

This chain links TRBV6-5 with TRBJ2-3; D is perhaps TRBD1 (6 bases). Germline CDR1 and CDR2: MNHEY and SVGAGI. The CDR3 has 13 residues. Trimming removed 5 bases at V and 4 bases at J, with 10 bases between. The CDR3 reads CASSASGADTQYF. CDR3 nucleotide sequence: TGTGCCAGCAGTGCCTCAGGGGCAGATACGCAGTATTTT.

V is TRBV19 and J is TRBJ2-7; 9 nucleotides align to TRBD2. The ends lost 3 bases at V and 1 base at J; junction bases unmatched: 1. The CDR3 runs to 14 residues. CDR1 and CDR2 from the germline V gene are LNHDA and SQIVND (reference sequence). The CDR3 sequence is CASSITSGSYEQYF. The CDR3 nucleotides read TGTGCCAGTAGTATTACTAGCGGGTCCTACGAGCAGTACTTC.

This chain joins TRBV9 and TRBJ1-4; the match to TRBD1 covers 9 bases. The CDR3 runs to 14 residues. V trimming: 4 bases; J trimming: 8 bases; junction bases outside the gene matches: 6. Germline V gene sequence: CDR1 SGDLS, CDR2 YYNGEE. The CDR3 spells CASSIDRGNEKLFF. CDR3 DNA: TGTGCCAGCAGCATAGACAGGGGGAACGAAAAACTGTTTTTT.